This note documents a single T cell receptor beta chain sequence. Its antigen is undetermined. The source of the sample is a study of OX40 agonist ivuxolimab in advanced cancers. The study, taken as a whole, reports: Not determined was the antigen specificity of the expanded peripheral T cells.

Germline V gives CDR1 SGHNT, CDR2 YENEEA. V was clipped by 6 bases and J by 5 bases, with 14 bases between them. The CDR3 extends over 13 amino acids. Profiling relied on immunoSEQ multiplex PCR, and the TCRdb table lists in-frame clones only, not all of them. The table lists approximately 77,000 clones, approximately 92% of them singletons, with 0.32% in the top ten. The gene calls are TRBV11-3 and TRBJ2-7; a weak D match, TRBD1 (6 bases). This sample comprised CD4+ or CD8+ T cells sorted from blood, obtained in a trial of the OX40 agonist ivuxolimab. The clonotype comes from an adult with an advanced solid tumor such as melanoma, head and neck, liver or kidney cancer. The CDR3 nucleotides read TGTGCCAGCAGTGGCAGGGGAAACGACGAGCAGTACTTC. It yields the protein CASSGRGNDEQYF.